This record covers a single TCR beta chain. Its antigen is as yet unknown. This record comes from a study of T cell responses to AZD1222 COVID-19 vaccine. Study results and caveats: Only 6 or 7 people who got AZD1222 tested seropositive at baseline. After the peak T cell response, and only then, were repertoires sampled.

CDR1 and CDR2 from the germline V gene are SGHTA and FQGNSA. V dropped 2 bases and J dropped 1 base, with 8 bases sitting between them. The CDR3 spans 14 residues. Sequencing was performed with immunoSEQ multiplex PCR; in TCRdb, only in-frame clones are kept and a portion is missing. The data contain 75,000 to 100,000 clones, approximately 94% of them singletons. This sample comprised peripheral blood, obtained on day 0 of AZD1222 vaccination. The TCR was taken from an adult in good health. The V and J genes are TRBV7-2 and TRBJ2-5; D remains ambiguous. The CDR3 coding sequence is TGTGCCAGCAGCTTAATAACAGTCCAAGAGACCCAGTACTTC. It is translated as CASSLITVQETQYF. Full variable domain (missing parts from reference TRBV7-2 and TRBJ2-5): GAGVSQSPSNKVTEKGKDVELRCDPISGHTALYWYRQSLGQGLEFLIYFQGNSAPDKSGLPSDRFSAERTGGSVSTLTIQRTQQEDSAVYLCASSLITVQETQYFGPGTRLLVL.